Reported below is one T cell receptor (beta chain). This entry comes from a study of blood T cell repertoires in COVID-19. Whole-study context: Sites in the United States, Italy and Spain provided acute and convalescent COVID-19 samples. PBMCs, B-cell-depleted T cells, or T cells were the source of the cDNA or gDNA that made up the material.

In the original analysis: Amplified reference gene primers provided the basis for estimating nucleated cell counts. The assay was immunoSEQ multiplex PCR, and TCRdb's table has in-frame clones only and misses some. V, J and clone size reflect that table, while D and trimming were determined from the DNA. The sample includes 120,000 to 150,000 clones, about 88% of them seen just once. Looked up from germline, CDR1 is ENHRY and CDR2 is SYGVKD. The ends were cut back, 3 bases at V and 3 bases at J, with 12 bases in the middle. This CDR3 is 14 amino acids long. Sequencing input: peripheral blood. The chain couples TRBV10-3 to TRBJ2-7, with D tentatively TRBD1 (5 bases). This sequence was found in a man in his forties or fifties with active or convalescent COVID-19. CDR3 sequence: CAISEKGILYEQYF. The CDR3 DNA is TGTGCCATCAGTGAAAAGGGGATACTCTACGAGCAGTACTTC.